This T cell receptor beta chain was recorded in a study of cytomegalovirus exposure and HLA in healthy donors. Overall study findings and caveats: Cytomegalovirus association was assigned to more than 150 TCR beta chains. It is likely that the observed cluster of highly shared sequence variants was a sequencing artifact.

The CDR3 runs 14 residues. Germline loops: CDR1 MDHEN, CDR2 SYDVKM. The ends lost 6 bases at V and 7 bases at J; junction bases unmatched: 7. Use of 60 Vbeta and 13 Jbeta primers characterized the PCR. Assay: immunoSEQ multiplex PCR; the TCRdb copy retains only in-frame clones and omits some. The sample lists some 100,000 clones; 65% to 75% were seen once. A remark on this clone: What it recognizes is unknown.

Donors consisted of healthy bone marrow donors. The chain couples TRBV28 to TRBJ1-5; 9 bases agree with TRBD1. Sequences were obtained from PBMCs. The clonotype was recovered from a woman aged 50 to 65 in good health and CMV-seropositive. This CDR3 is CASSSGTGLQPQHF. The CDR3 nucleotides read TGTGCCAGCAGCAGCGGGACAGGGCTGCAGCCCCAGCATTTT.